Below are 30 T cell receptor beta chains sequenced from a single sample in a study of technical replicates of blood from a handful of donors. The table came from immunoSEQ multiplex PCR; TCRdb's copy has only in-frame clones and leaves some out. Here the sample spans some 54,000 clones, 80% to 95% being singletons. The sequenced sample consisted of PBMCs. These receptor sequences come from a human donor in good health. Some clones in this sample may be carry-over from other donors' samples.

The V gene is TRBV2, the J gene TRBJ2-7; 7 nucleotides align to TRBD2. Germline CDR1 SNHLY, CDR2 FYNNEI. V was clipped by 0 bases and J by 2 bases; unmatched bases: 4. This CDR3 is built from 15 residues. CDR3: CASSEAGGVPYEQYF. Written as DNA, the CDR3 is TGTGCCAGCAGTGAAGCGGGGGGGGTCCCCTACGAGCAGTACTTC.

The gene calls are TRBV4-2 and TRBJ2-1, with 11 bases lining up with TRBD2. Germline V CDR1 and CDR2: LGHNA, YNFKEQ. Trimming at V came to 3 bases and at J to 8 bases, leaving 12 bases not matched to a gene. The CDR3 extends over 17 amino acids. CDR3: CASSQIGTSGPTDEQFF. The CDR3 bases are TGTGCCAGCAGCCAGATAGGGACTAGCGGCCCCACGGATGAGCAGTTCTTC.

The chain carries TRBV7-3 and TRBJ1-2; maybe TRBD1 (5 bases). CDR3 length: 12 residues. Trimming left V 6 bases short and J 8 bases short, with 13 bases between. The germline CDR1 and CDR2 sequences are SGHTA and FQGTGA. Here the CDR3 DNA reads TGTGCCAGCAGGGGGGGGTATCGGGGCTACACCTTC. It yields the protein CASRGGYRGYTF.

V gene TRBV4-2 combines with J gene TRBJ2-2; no clear D. Trimming removed 4 bases from V and 5 bases from J, with 8 bases in between. The CDR3 is 13 amino acids. The germline CDR1 and CDR2 sequences are LGHNA and YNFKEQ. CDR3 sequence reads: CASSPVPTGELFF. The CDR3 DNA sequence: TGTGCCAGCAGCCCAGTTCCGACCGGGGAGCTGTTTTTT.

The gene calls are TRBV30 and TRBJ1-1; the match to TRBD1 covers 8 bases. There are 14 residues in the CDR3. V shed 0 bases and J 4 bases; nucleotides not matched to a gene: 4. Germline V CDR1 and CDR2: GTSNPN, SVGIG (reference sequence). CDR3 in amino acids: CAWSVDRVSTEAFF. In DNA form, the CDR3 reads TGTGCCTGGAGTGTGGACAGGGTCAGCACTGAAGCTTTCTTT.

The chain links TRBV30 to TRBJ2-1, with D unclear. The V end lost 4 bases, the J end lost 3 bases, and 10 bases lay between the germline ends. The V gene's germline CDR1 is GTSNPN and CDR2 SVGIG (reference sequence). The CDR3 loop spans 13 amino acids. The CDR3 sequence is CAWTGVSYNEQFF. CDR3 nucleotide sequence: TGTGCCTGGACGGGTGTCAGCTACAATGAGCAGTTCTTC.

The V and J genes are TRBV9 and TRBJ2-5; 12 nucleotides line up with TRBD2. The CDR3 runs to 16 residues. The trim removed 3 bases at V and 5 bases at J, leaving 8 bases unmatched. CDR1 is SGDLS, CDR2 YYNGEE, per germline. The CDR3 loop reads CASSAGLAGSSETQYF. The CDR3 DNA reads TGTGCCAGCAGCGCAGGACTAGCGGGGAGCTCGGAGACCCAGTACTTC.

The chain uses TRBV10-3 and TRBJ1-1, with TRBD1 identical over 11 bases. This CDR3 region has 15 residues. Germline trimming cut 7 bases from V and 1 base from J; bases unmatched to any gene: 5. Germline V CDR1 and CDR2: ENHRY, SYGVKD. CDR3 region: CAINSDRGQNTEAFF. In DNA form, the CDR3 reads TGTGCCATCAACTCGGACAGGGGGCAGAACACTGAAGCTTTCTTT.

The chain joins TRBV2 to TRBJ2-5; D is perhaps TRBD2 (6 bases). Germline V lookup: CDR1 SNHLY, CDR2 FYNNEI. CDR3 length: 14 residues. Between the trimmed V and J ends, which lost 8 bases and 5 bases, there was a span of 18 bases. For the CDR3, the DNA is TGTGCCAGCGAACCCGATCGGGGGTGGGAGACCCAGTACTTC. Translated: CASEPDRGWETQYF.

Here the CDR3 reads CASSSRDRGHVGTEAFF. In DNA, the CDR3 is TGTGCCAGCAGCTCCCGGGACAGGGGGCATGTCGGCACTGAAGCTTTCTTT. The chain carries TRBV7-9 and TRBJ1-1; 12 nucleotides agree with TRBD1. Per the germline V gene, CDR1 is SEHNR and CDR2 is FQNEAQ (reference sequence). Trimming took 4 bases from V and 4 from J; bases not matched to a gene: 10. The CDR3 spans 17 residues.

This clone came up a few times. This rearrangement joins TRBV29-1 to TRBJ1-1, with D unresolved. There are 14 residues in the CDR3. Germline CDR1 reads SQVTM; CDR2 reads ANQGSEA. Trimming stripped 6 bases from V and 0 bases from J, with 14 bases between. The chain's CDR3 is CSVNRWTMNTEAFF. The CDR3 region has the DNA TGCAGCGTAAACCGGTGGACTATGAACACTGAAGCTTTCTTT.

The chain carries TRBV6-5 and TRBJ1-2; tentatively, D is TRBD1 (6 bases). There are 15 residues in the CDR3. Deletions cut 4 bases from V and 4 bases from J, with 16 bases between. Germline CDR1 and CDR2: MNHEY and SVGAGI. The CDR3 sequence is CASSSRSVGAYGYTF. CDR3 coding DNA: TGTGCCAGCAGTTCTCGAAGTGTGGGGGCCTATGGCTACACCTTC.

The V call is TRBV9, the J call TRBJ2-1, with D maybe TRBD2 (5 bases). V shed 2 bases and J shed 7 bases, with 7 bases lying between them. Germline V gene sequence: CDR1 SGDLS, CDR2 YYNGEE. The CDR3 is 12 amino acids. The chain's CDR3 is CASSVEGNEQFF. The CDR3 bases are TGTGCCAGCAGCGTCGAGGGTAATGAGCAGTTCTTC. The full variable domain, its missing parts supplied by reference TRBV9 and TRBJ2-1, is DSGVTQTPKHLITATGQRVTLRCSPRSGDLSVYWYQQSLDQGLQFLIQYYNGEERAKGNILERFSAQQFPDLHSELNLSSLELGDSALYFCASSVEGNEQFFGPGTRLTVL.

This clone was seen once. The V call is TRBV5-8, the J call TRBJ1-2, with TRBD1 as a possible D gene (6 bases). V lost 2 bases, J lost 2 bases, and 16 bases lay in between. The CDR3 contains 16 residues. Germline V gives CDR1 SGHTS, CDR2 YDEGEE. The CDR3 region has the DNA TGTGCCAGCAGCTTAGATGGACAGCCAACGAACTATGGCTACACCTTC. Its protein is CASSLDGQPTNYGYTF.

For the CDR3, the DNA is TGCGCCAGCAGCCAAGGATCGGGGTCCGGAAACACCATATATTTT. This codes for CASSQGSGSGNTIYF. The chain combines TRBV4-1 with TRBJ1-3; D is uncertain. Looked up from germline, CDR1 is MGHRA and CDR2 is YSYEKL. Deletions cut 1 base from V and 4 bases from J, with 11 bases between. CDR3 length: 15 residues.

The chain is built from TRBV4-2 and TRBJ1-2; 7 nucleotides match TRBD1. Germline V CDR1 and CDR2: LGHNA, YNFKEQ. The CDR3 length is 15 residues. The V gene end was trimmed by 4 bases and the J gene end by 0 bases; junction bases not matched to a gene: 5. CDR3 in amino acids: CASSPGTATNYGYTF. The CDR3 nucleotides read TGTGCCAGCAGCCCCGGGACAGCCACTAACTATGGCTACACCTTC.

This chain joins TRBV27 and TRBJ2-5; D might be TRBD1 (6 bases). Trimming left V 6 bases short and J 7 bases short, with 15 bases between. The CDR3 is made up of 13 amino acids. Germline CDR1 is MNHEY and CDR2 is SMNVEV (reference sequence). In DNA, the CDR3 is TGTGCCAGCAGCCAGGACAGAGGGGGGACCCAGTACTTC. This codes for CASSQDRGGTQYF.

The gene calls are TRBV4-3 and TRBJ2-2; 7 nucleotides align to TRBD1. CDR1 and CDR2 from the germline V gene are LGHNA and YSLEER. V lost 3 bases and J lost 0; bases outside the gene matches: 4. This CDR3 region has 16 residues. The CDR3 spells CASSQAGTANTGELFF. CDR3 DNA sequence: TGCGCCAGCAGCCAGGCCGGGACAGCGAACACCGGGGAGCTGTTTTTT.

The chain joins TRBV7-2 to TRBJ2-5, with 8 nucleotides matching TRBD2. CDR1 is SGHTA and CDR2 is FQGNSA in the germline V gene. This CDR3 has 14 amino acids. Trimming took 5 bases from V and 4 from J; bases not matched to a gene: 6. The CDR3 here is CASSRGGLGETQYF. As DNA, the CDR3 is TGTGCCAGCAGCCGGGGGGGGTTGGGAGAGACCCAGTACTTC. The variable domain in full, completed from reference TRBV7-2 and TRBJ2-5, reads GAGVSQSPSNKVTEKGKDVELRCDPISGHTALYWYRQSLGQGLEFLIYFQGNSAPDKSGLPSDRFSAERTGGSVSTLTIQRTQQEDSAVYLCASSRGGLGETQYFGPGTRLLVL.

This clone was detected once. The rearrangement joins TRBV6-5 to TRBJ1-2; D is possibly TRBD1 (6 bases). The CDR3 length is 15 residues. Germline V gene sequence: CDR1 MNHEY, CDR2 SVGAGI. Between the trimmed V and J ends, which lost 6 bases and 4 bases, there was a span of 18 bases. CDR3 nucleotides: TGTGCCAGCAGAGCAACCTTTACAGGGACCTATGGCTACACCTTC. Translating it yields CASRATFTGTYGYTF.

The genes are TRBV7-9 and TRBJ2-3; 7 positions match TRBD2. The CDR3 is 15 residues long. V lost 0 bases and J lost 5; bases outside the gene matches: 5. Germline values: CDR1 SEHNR, CDR2 FQNEAQ (reference sequence). This chain's CDR3 is CASSLAGGPEDTQYF. In DNA, the CDR3 is TGTGCCAGCAGCTTAGCGGGAGGGCCTGAAGATACGCAGTATTTT. Full variable domain (outside the CDR3, taken from reference TRBV7-9 and TRBJ2-3): DTGVSQNPRHKITKRGQNVTFRCDPISEHNRLYWYRQTLGQGPEFLTYFQNEAQLEKSRLLSDRFSAERPKGSFSTLEIQRTEQGDSAMYLCASSLAGGPEDTQYFGPGTRLTVL.

The chain employs TRBV20-1 and TRBJ1-3; D gene unclear. Germline V gives CDR1 DFQATT, CDR2 SNEGSKA (reference sequence). Between the trimmed V and J ends, which lost 4 bases and 2 bases, there was a span of 3 bases. The CDR3 sequence is 11 residues long. The CDR3 is CSAITGNTIYF. Here the CDR3 DNA reads TGCAGTGCTATAACTGGAAACACCATATATTTT.

This clone was detected only once. The rearrangement links TRBV5-6 to TRBJ2-5, with D possibly being TRBD2 (6 bases). V was trimmed by 4 bases and J by 5 bases, leaving 15 bases between them. This CDR3 comprises 14 residues. Germline CDR1 SGHDT, CDR2 YYEEEE. CDR3 amino acids: CASSPGEKGETQYF. In DNA form, the CDR3 reads TGTGCCAGCAGCCCGGGAGAGAAGGGGGAGACCCAGTACTTC.

The chain has TRBV6-4 and TRBJ2-1; D possibly corresponds to TRBD2 (6 bases). From germline, CDR1 is MRHNA and CDR2 SNTAGT. The germline V and J ends were trimmed by 3 bases and 0 bases, with 9 bases remaining between them. The CDR3 spans 15 residues. CDR3: CASSEEGDSYNEQFF. The CDR3 DNA reads as TGTGCCAGCAGTGAGGAGGGAGACTCCTACAATGAGCAGTTCTTC.

The V and J genes are TRBV9 and TRBJ2-1; 11 nucleotides match TRBD2. From germline, CDR1 is SGDLS and CDR2 YYNGEE. The J segment lost 1 base and the V segment lost 0 bases, leaving 9 bases of the junction unmatched. This CDR3 contains 19 residues. CDR3 DNA sequence: TGTGCCAGCAGCGTAGGGGATAGCGGGGGGGCCGCGTCCTACAATGAGCAGTTCTTC. Its translation is CASSVGDSGGAASYNEQFF.

V usage is TRBV5-1 and J usage is TRBJ2-3; the match to TRBD2 covers 10 bases. J gave up 4 bases and V 6 bases, and 2 bases lay outside the gene matches. The germline V gene has CDR1 SGHRS and CDR2 YFSETQ. This CDR3 has 13 amino acids. The CDR3 nucleotides are TGCGCCAGCACTAGCGGGGGTTCAGATACGCAGTATTTT. Amino acid sequence: CASTSGGSDTQYF.

The chain employs TRBV4-2 and TRBJ2-2; 15 nucleotides align to TRBD2. The CDR3 consists of 17 residues. Per germline, CDR1 LGHNA and CDR2 YNFKEQ. V lost 4 bases, J lost 7 bases, and 7 bases stayed unmatched. The CDR3 protein is CASSLGLAGGPGGELFF. For the CDR3, the DNA is TGTGCCAGCAGCCTCGGACTAGCGGGAGGGCCAGGCGGGGAGCTGTTTTTT.

The chain employs TRBV15 and TRBJ1-1; a possible D gene is TRBD1 (6 bases). Trimming left V 5 bases short and J 3 bases short, with 16 bases between. Per germline, CDR1 LNHNV and CDR2 YYDKDF (reference sequence). The CDR3 is 15 residues long. The CDR3 loop reads CATSSRGGGDTEAFF. Written as DNA, the CDR3 is TGTGCCACCAGCTCAAGGGGGGGCGGGGACACTGAAGCTTTCTTT.

This clone was picked up one time. The chain links TRBV5-8 to TRBJ2-7; 12 bases align to TRBD2. This CDR3 spans 15 amino acids. Germline loops: CDR1 SGHTS, CDR2 YDEGEE. V trimming: 3 bases; J trimming: 3 bases; junction bases outside the gene matches: 4. CDR3 in DNA: TGTGCCAGCAGCTCCAGGACTAGCGGGGTCTACGAGCAGTACTTC. It is translated as CASSSRTSGVYEQYF.

This chain links TRBV11-2 with TRBJ2-7; 15 bases agree with TRBD2. This CDR3 is 16 amino acids long. Germline V lookup: CDR1 SGHAT, CDR2 FQNNGV. V gave up 4 bases and J gave up 7 bases; unmatched junction bases: 8. Here the CDR3 DNA reads TGTGCCAGCAGCTCCAGCCCGGGACTAGCGGGGGGAGAGCAGTACTTC. It encodes CASSSSPGLAGGEQYF. The whole variable domain, filled in from reference TRBV11-2 and TRBJ2-7, reads EAGVAQSPRYKIIEKRQSVAFWCNPISGHATLYWYQQILGQGPKLLIQFQNNGVVDDSQLPKDRFSAERLKGVDSTLKIQPAKLEDSAVYLCASSSSPGLAGGEQYFGPGTRLTVT.